One and the same sample provided the 11 T cell receptor beta chains below, sequenced in a study of blood T cells in healthy people across ages. PCR was performed a second time for about 6 to 12 cycles using a sample-barcoded 5' primer and a J-beta primer mix. TCRdb called the 5' RACE reads again in MiXCR, with one record for every CDR3 protein. The sample shows approximately 800,000 distinct CDR3 sequences, 58% of them seen only once. Material for sequencing was blood. The receptor set was obtained from a man aged 25-45 years in good health.

The chain links TRBV3-1 to TRBJ2-3; perhaps D is TRBD1 or TRBD2 (5 bases each). Germline V gene lookup returns CDR1 LGHDT and CDR2 YNNKEL (reference sequence). CDR3 size: 17 residues. Trimming stripped 1 base from V and 4 bases from J, with 18 bases between. The CDR3 sequence: CASSQVLKIGAPDTQYF. As DNA, the CDR3 is TGTGCCAGCAGCCAAGTTCTAAAGATCGGGGCCCCAGATACGCAGTATTTT.

The V call is TRBV7-2, the J call TRBJ2-3; D is perhaps TRBD2 (5 bases). The germline V gene has CDR1 SGHTA and CDR2 FQGNSA. This CDR3 has 17 amino acids. Trimming left V 0 bases short and J 4 bases short, with 17 bases between. The CDR3 region is CASSLAQSGWTADTQYF. The CDR3, as DNA: TGTGCCAGCAGCTTAGCGCAGAGCGGATGGACCGCAGATACGCAGTATTTT.

The rearrangement links TRBV7-9 to TRBJ2-1, with a tentative D call TRBD2 (5 bases). The DNA end favors TRBJ2-7, so the J call may be wrong. Per the germline V gene, CDR1 is SEHNR and CDR2 is FQNEAQ (reference sequence). The CDR3 loop spans 14 amino acids. In nucleotides, the CDR3 is TGTGCCAGCAGCTTAGCGGGAGACGCCGACGAGCAGTACTTC. Amino acids: CASSLAGDADEQYF.

V usage is TRBV29-1 and J usage is TRBJ2-2; 7 positions agree with TRBD2. CDR1 is SQVTM and CDR2 is ANQGSEA in the germline V gene. V lost 5 bases, J lost 4 bases, and 4 bases stayed unmatched. This CDR3 spans 13 amino acids. The CDR3 DNA sequence: TGCAGCGTTTTAAGCGGGACCACCGGGGAGCTGTTTTTT. It is translated as CSVLSGTTGELFF.

The CDR3 here is CSAQTGANYGYTF. In nucleotides, the CDR3 is TGCAGTGCTCAGACCGGGGCTAACTATGGCTACACCTTC. This rearrangement joins TRBV20-1 to TRBJ1-2; no reliable D call. The V gene lost 5 bases and the J gene lost 0 bases, with 10 bases spanning the gap. The CDR3 runs 13 residues. In germline, CDR1 is DFQATT, CDR2 SNEGSKA (reference sequence).

This clonotype appeared a few times. V usage is TRBV25-1 and J usage is TRBJ1-4; no clear D gene. CDR3 length: 10 amino acids. Between the trimmed V and J ends, which lost 2 bases and 11 bases, there was a span of 3 bases. In germline, CDR1 is MGHDK, CDR2 SYGVNS. The CDR3 loop is CASSEEKLFF. Written as DNA, the CDR3 is TGTGCCAGCAGTGAAGAGAAACTGTTTTTT.

V gene TRBV25-1 combines with J gene TRBJ2-7; no firm D call. Matching the DNA end better, TRBJ2-5 makes the J call doubtful. Germline CDR1 is MGHDK and CDR2 is SYGVNS. The CDR3 is 13 amino acids. The DNA for the CDR3 is TGTGCCAGCAGCCGGGTCCCCAAAGAGACCCAGTACTTC. Its translation is CASSRVPKETQYF.

The rearrangement links TRBV6-6 to TRBJ2-1; no definite D call. Deletions cut 5 bases from V and 0 bases from J, with 11 bases between. The germline V gene encodes CDR1 MNHNY and CDR2 SVGAGI (reference sequence). CDR3 length equals 15 residues. CDR3 bases: TGTGCCAGCAGTCGCATCCCGTCCTCCTACAATGAGCAGTTCTTC. As protein: CASSRIPSSYNEQFF.

This chain connects TRBV7-9 to TRBJ2-2, with TRBD2 as a possible D gene (6 bases). V lost 4 bases and J 9 bases, leaving 9 bases between the germline ends. The CDR3 length is 12 residues. CDR1 and CDR2 from the germline V gene are SEHNR and FQNEAQ (reference sequence). CDR3: CASSSGTWELFF. In DNA form, the CDR3 reads TGTGCCAGCAGCTCGGGGACTTGGGAGCTGTTTTTT.

This rearrangement joins TRBV20-1 to TRBJ2-3, with a possible D match to TRBD1 (5 bases). Germline values: CDR1 DFQATT, CDR2 SNEGSKA (reference sequence). The CDR3 extends over 15 amino acids. Trimming took off 0 bases at V and 5 bases at J, with 15 bases between the two ends. The CDR3 nucleotides are TGCAGTGCTAGAGATTTGGGGCTTGTGTTAGATACGCAGTATTTT. Residues: CSARDLGLVLDTQYF.

The V gene is TRBV5-5, the J gene TRBJ2-5, with 9 bases fitting TRBD1. Germline values: CDR1 SGHKS, CDR2 YYEKEE (reference sequence). The ends lost 3 bases at V and 5 bases at J; junction bases unmatched: 8. The CDR3 is made up of 15 amino acids. CDR3 nucleotide sequence: TGTGCCAGCAGCTATACCGGACAGGGGCTGGAGACCCAGTACTTC. It encodes CASSYTGQGLETQYF.